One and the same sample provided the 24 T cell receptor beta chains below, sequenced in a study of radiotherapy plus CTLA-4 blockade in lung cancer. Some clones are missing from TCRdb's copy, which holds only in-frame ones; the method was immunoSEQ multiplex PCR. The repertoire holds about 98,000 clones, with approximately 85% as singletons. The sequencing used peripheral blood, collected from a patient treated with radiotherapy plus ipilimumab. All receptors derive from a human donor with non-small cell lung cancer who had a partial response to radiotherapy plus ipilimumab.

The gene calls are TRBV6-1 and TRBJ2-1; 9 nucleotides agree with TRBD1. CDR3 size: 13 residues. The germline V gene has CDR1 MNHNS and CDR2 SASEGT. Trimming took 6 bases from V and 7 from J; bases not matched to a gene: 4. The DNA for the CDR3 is TGTGCCAGCAGGGGGACAGGGACGAATGAGCAGTTCTTC. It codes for CASRGTGTNEQFF.

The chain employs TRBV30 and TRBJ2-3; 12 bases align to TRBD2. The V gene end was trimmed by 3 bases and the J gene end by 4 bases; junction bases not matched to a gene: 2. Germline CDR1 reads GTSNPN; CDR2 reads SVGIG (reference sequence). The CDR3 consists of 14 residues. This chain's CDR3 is CAWSLAGGPDTQYF. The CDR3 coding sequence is TGTGCCTGGAGCCTAGCGGGAGGGCCAGATACGCAGTATTTT. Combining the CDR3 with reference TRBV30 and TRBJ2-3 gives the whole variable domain SQTIHQWPATLVQPVGSPLSLECTVEGTSNPNLYWYRQAAGRGLQLLFYSVGIGQISSEVPQNLSASRPQDRQFILSSKKLLLSDSGFYLCAWSLAGGPDTQYFGPGTRLTVL.

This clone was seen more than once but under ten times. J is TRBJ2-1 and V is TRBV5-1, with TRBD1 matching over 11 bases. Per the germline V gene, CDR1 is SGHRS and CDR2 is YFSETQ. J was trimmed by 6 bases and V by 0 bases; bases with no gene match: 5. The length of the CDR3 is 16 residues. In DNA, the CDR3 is TGCGCCAGCAGCTTGGTGGGACAGGGGGTCGGCAATGAGCAGTTCTTC. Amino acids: CASSLVGQGVGNEQFF.

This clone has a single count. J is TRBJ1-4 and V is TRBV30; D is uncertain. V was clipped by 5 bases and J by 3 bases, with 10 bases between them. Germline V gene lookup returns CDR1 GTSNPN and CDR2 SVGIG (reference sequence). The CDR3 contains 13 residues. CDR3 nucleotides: TGTGCCTGGGATGGGCAAGCTAATGAAAAACTGTTTTTT. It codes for CAWDGQANEKLFF.

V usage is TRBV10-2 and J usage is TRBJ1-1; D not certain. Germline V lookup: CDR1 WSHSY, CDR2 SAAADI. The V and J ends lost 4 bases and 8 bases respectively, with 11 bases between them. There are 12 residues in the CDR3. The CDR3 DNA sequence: TGCGCCAGCAGTGGGCAGACACCCGAAGCTTTCTTT. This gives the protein CASSGQTPEAFF.

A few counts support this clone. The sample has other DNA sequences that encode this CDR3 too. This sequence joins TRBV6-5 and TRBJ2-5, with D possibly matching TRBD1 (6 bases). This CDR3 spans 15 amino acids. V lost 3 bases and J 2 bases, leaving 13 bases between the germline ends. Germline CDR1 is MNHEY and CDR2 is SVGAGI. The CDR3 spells CASSYDGTPQETQYF. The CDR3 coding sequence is TGTGCCAGCAGTTATGACGGGACACCTCAAGAGACCCAGTACTTC.

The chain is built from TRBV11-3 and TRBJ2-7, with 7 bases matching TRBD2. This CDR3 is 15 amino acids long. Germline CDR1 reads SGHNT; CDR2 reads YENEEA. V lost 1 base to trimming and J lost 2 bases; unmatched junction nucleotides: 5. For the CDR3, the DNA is TGTGCCAGCAGCTTAGGACTAGCAGAGACCTACGAGCAGTACTTC. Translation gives CASSLGLAETYEQYF. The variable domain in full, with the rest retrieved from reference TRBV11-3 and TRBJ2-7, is EAGVVQSPRYKIIEKKQPVAFWCNPISGHNTLYWYLQNLGQGPELLIRYENEEAVDDSQLPKDRFSAERLKGVDSTLKIQPAELGDSAVYLCASSLGLAETYEQYFGPGTRLTVT.

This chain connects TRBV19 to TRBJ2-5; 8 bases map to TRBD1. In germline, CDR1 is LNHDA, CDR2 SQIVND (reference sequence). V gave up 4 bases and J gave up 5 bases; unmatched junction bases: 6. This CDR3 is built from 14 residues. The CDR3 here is CASSTTGGRETQYF. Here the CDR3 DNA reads TGTGCCAGTAGTACCACAGGGGGGCGGGAGACCCAGTACTTC.

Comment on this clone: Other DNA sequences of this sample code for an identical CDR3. The CDR3 spells CASSPDTGELFF. DNA of the CDR3: TGTGCCAGCAGCCCGGACACCGGGGAGCTGTTTTTT. The rearrangement uses TRBV2 and TRBJ2-2, with no clear D. Trimming removed 6 bases at V and 3 bases at J, with 5 bases between. Germline V gene data show CDR1 as SNHLY and CDR2 as FYNNEI. The CDR3 extends over 12 amino acids.

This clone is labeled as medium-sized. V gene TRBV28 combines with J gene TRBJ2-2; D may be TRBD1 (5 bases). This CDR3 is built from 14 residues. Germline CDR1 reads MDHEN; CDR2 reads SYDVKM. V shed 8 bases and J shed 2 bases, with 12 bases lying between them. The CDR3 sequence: CASLLQDNTGELFF. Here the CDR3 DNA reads TGTGCCAGCCTTTTACAGGACAACACCGGGGAGCTGTTTTTT.

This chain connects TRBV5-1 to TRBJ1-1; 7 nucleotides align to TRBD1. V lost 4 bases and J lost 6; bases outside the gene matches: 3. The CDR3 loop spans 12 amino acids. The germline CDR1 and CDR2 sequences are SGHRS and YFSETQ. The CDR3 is CASSLGQAEAFF. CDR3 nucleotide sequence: TGCGCCAGCAGCCTAGGACAGGCTGAAGCTTTCTTT.

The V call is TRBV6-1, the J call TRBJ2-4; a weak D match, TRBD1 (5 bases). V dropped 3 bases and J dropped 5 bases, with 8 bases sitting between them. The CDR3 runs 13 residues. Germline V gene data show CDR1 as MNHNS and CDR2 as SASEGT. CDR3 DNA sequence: TGTGCCAGCAGTGAGGGCAGGGAAAACATTCAGTACTTC. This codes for CASSEGRENIQYF.

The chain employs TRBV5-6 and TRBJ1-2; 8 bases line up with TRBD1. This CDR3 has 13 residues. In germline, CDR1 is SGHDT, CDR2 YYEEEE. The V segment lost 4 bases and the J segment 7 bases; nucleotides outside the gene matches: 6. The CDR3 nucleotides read TGTGCCAGCAGCCCGGGACAGGCTAGTGGCTACACCTTC. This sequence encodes CASSPGQASGYTF.

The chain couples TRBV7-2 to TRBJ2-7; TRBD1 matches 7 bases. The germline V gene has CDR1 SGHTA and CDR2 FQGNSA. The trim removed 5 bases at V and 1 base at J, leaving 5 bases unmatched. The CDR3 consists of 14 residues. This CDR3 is CASSRSTGSYEQYF. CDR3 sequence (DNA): TGTGCCAGCAGCCGCTCGACAGGGTCCTACGAGCAGTACTTC. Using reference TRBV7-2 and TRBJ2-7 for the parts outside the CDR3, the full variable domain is GAGVSQSPSNKVTEKGKDVELRCDPISGHTALYWYRQSLGQGLEFLIYFQGNSAPDKSGLPSDRFSAERTGGSVSTLTIQRTQQEDSAVYLCASSRSTGSYEQYFGPGTRLTVT.

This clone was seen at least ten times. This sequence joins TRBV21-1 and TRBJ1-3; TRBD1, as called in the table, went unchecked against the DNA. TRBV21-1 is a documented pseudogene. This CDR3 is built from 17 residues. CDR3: CASSIPSDSPSGNTIYF. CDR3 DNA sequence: TGTGCCAGCAGCATCCCCTCGGACAGTCCCTCTGGAAACACCATATATTTT.

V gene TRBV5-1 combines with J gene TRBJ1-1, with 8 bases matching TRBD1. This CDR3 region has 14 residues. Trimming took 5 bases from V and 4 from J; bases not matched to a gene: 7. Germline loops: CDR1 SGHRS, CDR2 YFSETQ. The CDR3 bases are TGCGCCAGCAGTCTTCAGGGGGCTTTCACTGAAGCTTTCTTT. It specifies CASSLQGAFTEAFF.

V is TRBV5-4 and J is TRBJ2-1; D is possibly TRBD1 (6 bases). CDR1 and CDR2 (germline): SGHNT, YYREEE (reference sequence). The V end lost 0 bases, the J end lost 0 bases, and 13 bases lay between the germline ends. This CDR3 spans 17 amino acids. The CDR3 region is CASSLAVGGRSYNEQFF. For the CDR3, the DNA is TGTGCCAGCAGCTTGGCCGTTGGGGGCCGCTCCTACAATGAGCAGTTCTTC.

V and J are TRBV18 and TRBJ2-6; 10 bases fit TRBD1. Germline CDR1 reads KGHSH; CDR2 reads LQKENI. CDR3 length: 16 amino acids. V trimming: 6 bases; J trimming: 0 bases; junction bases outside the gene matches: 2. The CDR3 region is CASSRTGGSGANVLTF. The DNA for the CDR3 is TGTGCCAGCTCGCGGACAGGGGGCTCTGGGGCCAACGTCCTGACTTTC.

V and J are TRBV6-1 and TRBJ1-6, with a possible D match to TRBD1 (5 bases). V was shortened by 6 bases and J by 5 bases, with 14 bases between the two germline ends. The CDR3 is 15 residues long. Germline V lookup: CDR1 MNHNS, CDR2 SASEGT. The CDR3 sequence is CASRLREQDNSPLHF. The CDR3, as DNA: TGTGCCAGCAGGCTCCGCGAACAGGATAATTCACCCCTCCACTTT.

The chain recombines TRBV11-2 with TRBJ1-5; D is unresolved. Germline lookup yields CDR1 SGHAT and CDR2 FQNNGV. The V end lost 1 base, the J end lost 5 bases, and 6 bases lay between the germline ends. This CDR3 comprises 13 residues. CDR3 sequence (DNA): TGTGCCAGCAGCTTAGCGGGGTATCAGCCCCAGCATTTT. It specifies CASSLAGYQPQHF. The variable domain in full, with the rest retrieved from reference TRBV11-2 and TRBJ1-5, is EAGVAQSPRYKIIEKRQSVAFWCNPISGHATLYWYQQILGQGPKLLIQFQNNGVVDDSQLPKDRFSAERLKGVDSTLKIQPAKLEDSAVYLCASSLAGYQPQHFGDGTRLSIL.

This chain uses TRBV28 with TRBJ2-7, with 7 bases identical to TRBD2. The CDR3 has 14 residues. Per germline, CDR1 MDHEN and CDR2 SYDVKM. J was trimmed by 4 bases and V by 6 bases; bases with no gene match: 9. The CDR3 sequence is CASSWGGSSYEQYF. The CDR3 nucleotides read TGTGCCAGCAGCTGGGGCGGGAGTTCGTACGAGCAGTACTTC.

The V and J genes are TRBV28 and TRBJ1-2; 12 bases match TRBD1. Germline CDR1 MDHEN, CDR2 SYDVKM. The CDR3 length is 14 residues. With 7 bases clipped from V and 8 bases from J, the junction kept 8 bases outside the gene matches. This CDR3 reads CASNLGQGARGYTF. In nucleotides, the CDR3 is TGTGCCAGCAACCTGGGACAGGGGGCGCGAGGCTACACCTTC.

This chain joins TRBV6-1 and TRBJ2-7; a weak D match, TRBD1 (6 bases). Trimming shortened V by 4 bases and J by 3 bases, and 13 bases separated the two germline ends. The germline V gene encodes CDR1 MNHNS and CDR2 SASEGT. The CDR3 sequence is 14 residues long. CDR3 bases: TGTGCCAGCAGTGGAGACAGGACAGTCTACGAGCAGTACTTC. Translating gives CASSGDRTVYEQYF.

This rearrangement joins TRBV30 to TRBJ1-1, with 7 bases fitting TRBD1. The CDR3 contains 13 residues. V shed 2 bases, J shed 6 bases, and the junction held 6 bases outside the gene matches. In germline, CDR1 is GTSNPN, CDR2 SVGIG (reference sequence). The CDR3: CAWSPHQGAEAFF. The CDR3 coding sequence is TGTGCCTGGAGTCCCCACCAGGGGGCTGAAGCTTTCTTT.